This T cell receptor beta chain appears in the sequencing data of a study of blood T cell repertoires in COVID-19. Whole-study context: Collection of acute and convalescent COVID-19 samples took place in the United States, Italy and Spain. Nucleic acid was either cDNA or gDNA, and it came from T cells, B-cell-depleted T cells, or PBMCs.

Germline-derived CDR1 and CDR2 are SGHAT and FQNNGV. This CDR3 is 15 amino acids long. The germline V and J ends were trimmed by 0 bases and 7 bases, with 15 bases remaining between them. Per the original methods: Counts of nucleated cells, estimated from reference gene primer amplification, were obtained. The protocol was immunoSEQ multiplex PCR, while the TCRdb copy is restricted to in-frame clones and leaves out a portion. That table supplies the V and J calls and clone size; D and trimming were determined from the DNA. The data contain under 250,000 clones, approximately 84% of them singletons. The sequencing sample was made of peripheral blood. The chain employs TRBV11-2 and TRBJ1-2; D is uncertain. This TCR came from a man between 45 and 60 years old with acute or convalescent COVID-19. The CDR3 here is CASSLDPVRGIGYTF. CDR3 nucleotides: TGTGCCAGCAGCTTAGACCCAGTTCGAGGGATTGGCTACACCTTC. Looking up the rest from reference TRBV11-2 and TRBJ1-2 gives the full variable domain: EAGVAQSPRYKIIEKRQSVAFWCNPISGHATLYWYQQILGQGPKLLIQFQNNGVVDDSQLPKDRFSAERLKGVDSTLKIQPAKLEDSAVYLCASSLDPVRGIGYTFGSGTRLTVV.